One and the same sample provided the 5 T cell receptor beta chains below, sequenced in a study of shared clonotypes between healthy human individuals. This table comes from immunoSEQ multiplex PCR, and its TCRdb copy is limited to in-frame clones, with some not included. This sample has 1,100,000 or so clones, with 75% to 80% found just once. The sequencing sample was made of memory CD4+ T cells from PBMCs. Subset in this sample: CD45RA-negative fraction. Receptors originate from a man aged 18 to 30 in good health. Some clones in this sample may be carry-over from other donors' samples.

DNA of the CDR3: TGTGCCAGCAGTGAAGCCACACGCACAGATACGCAGTATTTT. Its protein product is CASSEATRTDTQYF. V is TRBV2 and J is TRBJ2-3; D is undetermined. The V end lost 0 bases, the J end lost 1 base, and 5 bases lay between the germline ends. Germline loops: CDR1 SNHLY, CDR2 FYNNEI. CDR3 length equals 14 residues.

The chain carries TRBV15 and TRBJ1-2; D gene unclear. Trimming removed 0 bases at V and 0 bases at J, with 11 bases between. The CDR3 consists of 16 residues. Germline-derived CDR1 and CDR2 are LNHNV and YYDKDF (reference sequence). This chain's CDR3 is CATSRDPGSTNYGYTF. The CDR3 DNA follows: TGTGCCACCAGCAGAGATCCTGGCAGCACTAACTATGGCTACACCTTC.

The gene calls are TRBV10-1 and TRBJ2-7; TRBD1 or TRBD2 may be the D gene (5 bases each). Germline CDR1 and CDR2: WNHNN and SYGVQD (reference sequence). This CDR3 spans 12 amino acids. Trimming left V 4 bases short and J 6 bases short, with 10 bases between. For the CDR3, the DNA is TGCGCCAGCAGTGCCACTGGGGGCGAGCAGTACTTC. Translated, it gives CASSATGGEQYF.

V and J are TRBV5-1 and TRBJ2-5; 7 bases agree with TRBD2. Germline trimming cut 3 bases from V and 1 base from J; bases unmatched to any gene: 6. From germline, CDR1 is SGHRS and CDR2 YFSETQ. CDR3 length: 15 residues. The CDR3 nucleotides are TGCGCCAGCAGCTCCGGAGCGGGGCCCCAAGAGACCCAGTACTTC. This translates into CASSSGAGPQETQYF.

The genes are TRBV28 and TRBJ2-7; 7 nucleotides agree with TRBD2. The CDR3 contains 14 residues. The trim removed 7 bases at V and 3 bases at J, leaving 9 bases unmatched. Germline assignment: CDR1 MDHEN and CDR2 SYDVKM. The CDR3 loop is CASNPGREDYEQYF. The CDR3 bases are TGTGCCAGCAACCCGGGACGGGAGGACTACGAGCAGTACTTC. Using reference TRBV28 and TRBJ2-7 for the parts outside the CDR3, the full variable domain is DVKVTQSSRYLVKRTGEKVFLECVQDMDHENMFWYRQDPGLGLRLIYFSYDVKMKEKGDIPEGYSVSREKKERFSLILESASTNQTSMYLCASNPGREDYEQYFGPGTRLTVT.